This T cell receptor beta chain was sequenced in a study of control samples from healthy donors and cancer patients. This clone was seen a handful of times. The method was immunoSEQ multiplex PCR; TCRdb's version includes in-frame clones alone and lacks a portion of them. Altogether some 120,000 clones are present, approximately 90% being singletons, with the ten largest covering less than 1.5%. Per germline, CDR1 SEHNR and CDR2 FQNEAQ (reference sequence). The CDR3 spans 16 residues. Losses at the gene ends were 5 bases for V and 4 bases for J; bases not matched to a gene: 13. Material: PBMCs. The source of this sequence is a woman in her forties or fifties with colorectal cancer. The chain employs TRBV7-9 and TRBJ1-1; 7 bases fit TRBD1. CDR3 sequence (DNA): TGTGCCAGCAGCCGACTAGAGACAGGGCCGGGCACTGAAGCTTTCTTT. It is translated as CASSRLETGPGTEAFF.